This is a list of T cell receptor beta chains from one sample in a study of cytotoxic CD8 clonotypes in ibrutinib-treated CLL. Libraries were prepared by immunoSEQ multiplex PCR; TCRdb keeps only in-frame clonotypes and omits some of them. This table has 45,000 to 50,000 clones, roughly 53% appearing once. The material was PBMCs, obtained after 12 months of ibrutinib treatment. These TCRs come from a human donor with chronic lymphocytic leukemia. The CDR3 runs from the conserved cysteine through the conserved F or W. The D gene is left open where the match is weak. Only part of the rows carry a size: once, few, many, or a class if the clone is expanded.

D gene,J gene,clone size,V gene,CDR3 DNA,CDR3 protein
TRBD1,TRBJ1-3,many,TRBV15,TGTGCCACCAGCTTGGGGGGGACAGCCTCTGGAAACACCATATATTTT,CATSLGGTASGNTIYF
TRBD2,TRBJ2-5,few,TRBV27,TGTGCCAGCAGTTTATTCCCCCCGACTAGCGGGAGTGGGGGGCGACAAGAGACCCAGTACTTC,CASSLFPPTSGSGGRQETQYF
NA,TRBJ2-1,many,TRBV10-1,TGCGCCAGCAGCAATACGCAGGTGGGGAACAATGAGCAGTTCTTC,CASSNTQVGNNEQFF
NA,TRBJ2-2,NA,TRBV20-1,TGCAGTGCTGGGAATACCGGGGAGCTGTTTTTT,CSAGNTGELFF
NA,TRBJ2-7,many,TRBV4-2,TGTGCCAGCAGCCAAGCGATACTAGAGGGGGCCTACGAGCAGTACTTC,CASSQAILEGAYEQYF
TRBD2,TRBJ2-7,NA,TRBV9,TGTGCCAGCAGCGCAAGCGGGAAGTCCTACGAGCAGTACTTC,CASSASGKSYEQYF
NA,TRBJ2-3,NA,TRBV11-2,TGTGCCAGCAGCTTCTCGGGACCCACAGATACGCAGTATTTT,CASSFSGPTDTQYF
NA,TRBJ2-3,few,TRBV29-1,TGCAGCGTTTCCGGACGGGGCTGGGATACGCAGTATTTT,CSVSGRGWDTQYF
NA,TRBJ2-1,once,TRBV7-7,TGTGCTAGCAGCTTAGCGGAGGCGGGTGAGCAGTTCTTC,CASSLAEAGEQFF
TRBD2,TRBJ2-2,NA,TRBV2,TGTGCCAGCTCAGACTTACCGGGACTAGCGGGAGGGCCCGGCGGGGAGCTGTTTTTT,CASSDLPGLAGGPGGELFF
TRBD2,TRBJ2-5,NA,TRBV28,TGTGCCAGCAGTTTGGCTAGCGGGAGGGGCGAAGAGACCCAGTACTTC,CASSLASGRGEETQYF
NA,TRBJ2-1,NA,TRBV19,TGTGCCAGTAGCATAGACCTTTGGGATGAGCAGTTCTTC,CASSIDLWDEQFF
TRBD1,TRBJ1-5,NA,TRBV18,TGTGCCAGCTCACCCCAACAGGGGAATCAGCCCCAGCATTTT,CASSPQQGNQPQHF
NA,TRBJ2-5,NA,TRBV6-1,TGTGCCAGCAGTGAAATGTGGTCCAAAGGGGGTCTAGAGACCCAGTACTTC,CASSEMWSKGGLETQYF
NA,TRBJ2-5,NA,TRBV5-4,TGTGCCAGCAGCCCCAATGGGGGTCGATTGGAGACCCAGTACTTC,CASSPNGGRLETQYF
NA,TRBJ2-5,NA,TRBV4-1,TGCGCCAGCAGCCAAACAGTGAACAAAGAGACCCAGTACTTC,CASSQTVNKETQYF
NA,TRBJ1-2,NA,TRBV27,TGTGCCAGCAGTTTAAGGGGGGGCAACCTCCCCCGGGACTATGGCTACACCTTC,CASSLRGGNLPRDYGYTF
TRBD1,TRBJ2-7,few,TRBV10-3,TGTGCCATCAGTGGACAGGGCTACGAGCAGTACTTC,CAISGQGYEQYF